This T cell receptor (beta chain) was identified during a study of Graves' ophthalmopathy and Graves' hyperthyroidism. V trimming: 3 bases; J trimming: 4 bases; junction bases outside the gene matches: 5. The CDR3 contains 16 residues. Germline CDR1 and CDR2: SGHAT and FQNNGV. Amplification of TCR beta CDR3 regions used RNA transcripts. First-round RT-PCR with HTBI primers preceded a second-round multiplex PCR. TCRdb fed the multiplex PCR reads into MiXCR, producing one record per CDR3 protein. Of approximately 480,000 distinct CDR3 sequences listed, about 15% are singletons. Study-level points and caveats: It was with 70.59% sensitivity and about 72% specificity that the model predicted ophthalmopathy progression. Also, most clonotypes expanded in the thyroid above 0.001 frequency appeared in blood.

All donors with ophthalmopathy were recorded as having moderate-to-severe activity, CAS ≥3, NOSPECS ≥4 and a duration under 3 months. This clonotype was seen a handful of times. Its antigen is still unknown. The sequenced sample consisted of blood. V is TRBV11-2 and J is TRBJ2-5; 13 nucleotides align to TRBD2. This sequence originates from a young woman with Graves' ophthalmopathy. In nucleotides, the CDR3 is TGTGCCAGCAGCTTCGGACTAGCGGGAGTTGGAGAGACCCAGTACTTC. This translates into CASSFGLAGVGETQYF.